Each of the 12 T cell receptor beta chains below was sequenced from the same sample in a study of T-cell reconstitution after alpha-beta-depleted transplantation in children. Preparing the TCRbeta library involved the use of unique molecular identifiers. MiXCR, applied by TCRdb to the PCR reads, yields one record per CDR3 protein. The table includes about 830,000 distinct CDR3 sequences, roughly 15% detected once. The specimen was PBMCs, mostly from graft donor cells, collected 360 days after TCRalphabeta/CD19-depleted stem cell transplant. The origin of the receptors is a male patient younger than 18 who had a stem cell transplant for acute lymphoblastic leukemia, so the T cells may come from the graft donor.

The rearrangement joins TRBV10-3 to TRBJ2-2; 14 nucleotides align to TRBD2. Germline V gene sequence: CDR1 ENHRY, CDR2 SYGVKD. V shed 6 bases and J 6 bases; nucleotides not matched to a gene: 3. The CDR3 contains 15 residues. The CDR3 loop is CAIRGLAGAPGELFF. The CDR3 DNA reads as TGTGCCATCAGGGGACTAGCGGGAGCCCCCGGGGAGCTGTTTTTT.

The genes are TRBV12-3 or TRBV12-4 and TRBJ2-1, with 10 bases lining up with TRBD2. The CDR3 spans 14 residues. The V and J ends lost 6 bases and 5 bases, in that order; junction bases with no gene match: 4. The CDR3 region has the DNA TGTGCCAGCAGCGGGACTAGCGTCAACAATGAGCAGTTCTTC. Translated: CASSGTSVNNEQFF.

This clonotype was observed a few times. The chain uses TRBV19 and TRBJ2-1; no firm D call. CDR1 is LNHDA, CDR2 SQIVND, per germline (reference sequence). The CDR3 runs 13 residues. Between the trimmed V and J ends, which lost 9 bases and 5 bases, there was a span of 14 bases. The CDR3 DNA follows: TGTGCCAGCCTCGGGCCGTTCGACAATGAGCAGTTCTTC. Translating it yields CASLGPFDNEQFF. Combining the CDR3 with reference TRBV19 and TRBJ2-1 gives the whole variable domain DGGITQSPKYLFRKEGQNVTLSCEQNLNHDAMYWYRQDPGQGLRLIYYSQIVNDFQKGDIAEGYSVSREKKESFPLTVTSAQKNPTAFYLCASLGPFDNEQFFGPGTRLTVL.

The chain uses TRBV4-2 and TRBJ1-2; 8 bases map to TRBD1. The CDR3 runs 14 residues. The J segment lost 5 bases and the V segment lost 3 bases, leaving 5 bases of the junction unmatched. Germline lookup yields CDR1 LGHNA and CDR2 YNFKEQ. The CDR3 DNA reads as TGTGCCAGCAGCCAGGCAGGGGGCTCTTATGGCTACACCTTC. It yields the protein CASSQAGGSYGYTF.

The rearrangement joins TRBV7-2 to TRBJ2-7; 9 bases map to TRBD2. V gave up 6 bases and J gave up 3 bases; unmatched junction bases: 12. Germline CDR1 and CDR2: SGHTA and FQGNSA. The CDR3 extends over 16 amino acids. CDR3: CASSSPAGGADYEQYF. The CDR3 DNA reads TGTGCCAGCAGTTCCCCAGCGGGGGGCGCTGACTACGAGCAGTACTTC.

This clonotype was seen ten or more times. One junction end does not reproduce the germline sequence, and a read error may be involved. The chain joins TRBV5-1 to TRBJ2-3, with a possible D match to TRBD1 (5 bases). The CDR3 totals 12 residues. Germline V gene sequence: CDR1 SGHRS, CDR2 YFSETQ. CDR3: CASSFRADTQYF. CDR3 coding DNA: TGTGCCAGCAGCTTCAGGGCAGATACGCAGTATTTT.

This clonotype was observed a few times. This chain joins TRBV4-1 and TRBJ1-2, with D tentatively TRBD1 (5 bases). The CDR3 consists of 16 residues. Germline CDR1 is MGHRA and CDR2 is YSYEKL. V lost 0 bases, J lost 0 bases, and 11 bases lay in between. DNA for the CDR3: TGCGCCAGCAGCCAAGAAGGGGAGCCTCCTAACTATGGCTACACCTTC. This gives the protein CASSQEGEPPNYGYTF.

In this sample, this clonotype turned up many times. The chain is built from TRBV10-3 and TRBJ2-7; TRBD1 is a possible D gene (5 bases). The CDR3 extends over 13 amino acids. With 3 bases removed from V and 3 bases from J, the gap between germline ends came to 9 bases. CDR1 and CDR2 from the germline V gene are ENHRY and SYGVKD. This CDR3 reads CAISDRVLYEQYF. The CDR3 DNA reads TGTGCCATCAGTGACAGGGTCCTCTACGAGCAGTACTTC.

This clonotype was detected a few times. This CDR3 reads CASSRLIFWGEQYF. The CDR3 DNA is TGTGCCAGCAGCCGCCTCATCTTCTGGGGGGAGCAGTACTTC. The chain couples TRBV12-3 or TRBV12-4 to TRBJ2-7; D may be TRBD1 or TRBD2 (5 bases each). Trimming took 6 bases from V and 7 from J, leaving 19 bases between them. The CDR3 spans 14 residues.

The V gene is TRBV4-1, the J gene TRBJ2-4, with 9 bases lining up with TRBD2. The germline CDR1 and CDR2 sequences are MGHRA and YSYEKL. The CDR3 length is 18 residues. Trimming cost V 0 bases and J 3 bases; bases outside gene matches: 9. CDR3 nucleotide sequence: TGCGCCAGCAGCCAAGATGGGAAAGTAGCGGGGGACAAAAACATTCAGTACTTC. Its translation is CASSQDGKVAGDKNIQYF.

The J gene is TRBJ2-1, the V gene TRBV19; TRBD2 is a possible D gene (5 bases). The V and J ends lost 5 bases and 6 bases respectively, with 8 bases between them. In germline, CDR1 is LNHDA, CDR2 SQIVND (reference sequence). The CDR3 extends over 12 amino acids. CDR3 protein: CASSYGINEQFF. The CDR3 DNA is TGTGCCAGTAGTTACGGGATCAATGAGCAGTTCTTC.

This clonotype was found a few times. V gene TRBV27 combines with J gene TRBJ2-7; the D call may be TRBD1 or TRBD2 (5 bases each). The CDR3 has 14 amino acids. Germline V lookup: CDR1 MNHEY, CDR2 SMNVEV (reference sequence). The V end lost 5 bases, the J end lost 2 bases, and 13 bases lay between the germline ends. DNA of the CDR3: TGTGCCAGCAGTCTATTCACGGGACCCTACGAGCAGTACTTC. Translating it yields CASSLFTGPYEQYF.